The text below deals with one TCR beta chain. The data were obtained in a study of blood T cells in healthy people across ages. Next came a second PCR, run for roughly 7 to 12 cycles, which used a sample-barcoded 5' primer along with a J-beta primer mix. Each cDNA molecule was tagged by a template-switch adaptor with 12 random nucleotides. In TCRdb, the 5' RACE reads were re-called with MiXCR into one record per CDR3 protein. Of under 1 million distinct CDR3 sequences listed, more than 40% are singletons. Every sample gave at least 6 micrograms of total RNA when it was extracted. Sequencing was done on a sample of blood. The clonotype was recovered from a man aged 60-69 years in good health.

DNA for the CDR3: TGCAGCGTTTCGGCGGGGGGTGGTACGGAGACCCAGTTCTTC. It is translated as CSVSAGGGTETQFF. This chain connects TRBV29-1 to TRBJ2-1; TRBD2 matches 8 bases. Germline V CDR1 and CDR2: SQVTM, ANQGSEA. The V and J ends lost 5 bases and 13 bases, in that order; junction bases with no gene match: 16. The CDR3 sequence is 14 residues long.